This T cell receptor beta chain was recorded in a study of T cell responses to AZD1222 COVID-19 vaccine. This clone came up a few times. As yet, its antigen is unknown. The CDR3 sequence is 14 residues long. Per germline, CDR1 MNHEY and CDR2 SVGAGI. Between the trimmed V and J ends, which lost 2 bases and 0 bases, there was a span of 7 bases. Method: immunoSEQ multiplex PCR; TCRdb's copy keeps in-frame clones and lacks some. The table has roughly 150,000 clones, approximately 90% seen once; the top ten hold 6% to 8%. Study findings and constraints: The breadth and depth of Spike-specific TCRs increased once two AZD1222 doses had been given. Repertoires were obtained solely post-peak T cell response.

The rearrangement joins TRBV6-5 to TRBJ1-1, with a possible D match to TRBD1 (5 bases). This specimen consisted of peripheral blood, obtained on day 0 of AZD1222 vaccination. The receptor comes from an adult in good health. The CDR3 nucleotides are TGTGCCAGCAGTTACGGACAACTGAACACTGAAGCTTTCTTT. Translating gives CASSYGQLNTEAFF.